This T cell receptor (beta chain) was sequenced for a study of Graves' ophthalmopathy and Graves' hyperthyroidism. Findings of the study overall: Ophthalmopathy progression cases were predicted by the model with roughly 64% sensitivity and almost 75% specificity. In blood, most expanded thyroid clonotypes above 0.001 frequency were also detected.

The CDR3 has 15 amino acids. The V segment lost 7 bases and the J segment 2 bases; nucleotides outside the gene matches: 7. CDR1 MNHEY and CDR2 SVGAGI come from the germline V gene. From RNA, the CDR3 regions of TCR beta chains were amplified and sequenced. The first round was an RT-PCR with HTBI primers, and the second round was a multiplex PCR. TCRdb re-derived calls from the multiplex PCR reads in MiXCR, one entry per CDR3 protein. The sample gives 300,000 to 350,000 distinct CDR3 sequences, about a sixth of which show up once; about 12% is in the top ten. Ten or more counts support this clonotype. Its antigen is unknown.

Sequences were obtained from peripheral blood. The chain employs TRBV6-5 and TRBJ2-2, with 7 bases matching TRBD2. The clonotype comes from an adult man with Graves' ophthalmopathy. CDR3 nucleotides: TGTGCCAGCACCATCGGGAGGCAAAACACCGGGGAGCTGTTTTTT. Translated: CASTIGRQNTGELFF.